This TCR beta chain appears in the sequencing data of a study of CD8 T cells in Susac syndrome. Reverse transcription of roughly 0.5 to 1 ug RNA used random hexamers. From the immunoSEQ multiplex PCR reads, TCRdb called clonotypes with MiXCR, one entry per CDR3 protein. Of tens of thousands of distinct CDR3 sequences detected, 85% to 95% appear once; the ten largest clones hold about 0.6%. The CDR3 has 13 residues. CDR1 and CDR2 from the germline V gene are GTSNPN and SVGIG (reference sequence). Trimming removed 3 bases at V and 3 bases at J, with 11 bases between. The clonotype comes from a human donor with multiple sclerosis. The chain employs TRBV30 and TRBJ1-1, with no clear D. The sample was CD8+ T cells from PBMCs. The CDR3 DNA reads as TGTGCCTGGAGCCGCACGGGTGACACTGAAGCTTTCTTT. Protein product: CAWSRTGDTEAFF.